This T cell receptor beta chain was identified in a study of blood T cells in healthy people across ages. Study results and limitations: Naive CD4+ cells and diversity were both higher in long-lived donors than in aged donors. Roughly linear age-related decline in beta diversity appeared, significant by age approximately 41. Strong correlation was found linking TCR beta diversity to naive T cell percentage.

This CDR3 spans 13 amino acids. Trimming stripped 0 bases from V and 7 bases from J, with 7 bases between. Germline CDR1 SGHAT, CDR2 FQNNGV. Isolated PBMCs totaled at least 7 million in each sample. In the case of this clonotype: Its antigen is not identified.

Primed by a sample-barcoded 5' primer and a J-beta primer mix, a second PCR proceeded for about 6 to 11 cycles. TCRdb passed the 5' RACE reads through MiXCR, listing each CDR3 protein once. The table records some 1.8 million distinct CDR3 sequences, roughly two fifths of them present only once. The source is a human donor in good health. This chain links TRBV11-2 with TRBJ2-1; D is uncertain. Sequenced: blood. The CDR3 here is CASSLEHSNEQFF. For the CDR3, the DNA is TGTGCCAGCAGCTTAGAACACTCAAATGAGCAGTTCTTC.